These T cell receptor beta chains were read from a single sample in a study of T cell repertoires in cytomegalovirus infection. From the reads, TCRdb called clonotypes with MiXCR, one entry per CDR3 protein. The sample comprises approximately 730,000 distinct CDR3 sequences, 25% to 35% of which are singletons, and around 13% rests with the top ten. Antigens of these TCRs are unknown. This sample comprised cultured CD8+ T cells from PBMCs, obtained from culture after CMV antigen stimulation. These receptors all stem from a human donor in good health (CMV status not recorded). Some clones in this sample may be carry-over from other donors' samples. Each CDR3 is given without its conserved first and last residue. D genes are given only for firm matches.

j_call	d_call	v_call	cdr3_aa
TRBJ2-1	.	TRBV7-2	ASSLSRAGFDEQF
TRBJ2-2	.	TRBV5-1	ASSLDMRGINTGELF
TRBJ1-2	.	TRBV14	ASSQDRVDPYGYT
TRBJ1-5	.	TRBV7-2	ASSLGVAGYSNQPQH
TRBJ1-1	.	TRBV7-8	ASSYARFTSRTEAF
TRBJ2-7	.	TRBV11-2	ARPQGQTYEQY
TRBJ2-2	.	TRBV4-3	ASSQDNTGELF
TRBJ1-4	.	TRBV7-9	ASSLVESEKLF
TRBJ1-2	TRBD1	TRBV7-8	ATLERGQEAYT
TRBJ2-3	.	TRBV7-7	ASSLATGGLDTQY
TRBJ2-1	.	TRBV19	ASSMSSPEQF
TRBJ1-2	TRBD1	TRBV10-2	ASSLTGDSSYGYT
TRBJ2-7	.	TRBV6-5	ASSYSIGPSYEQY
TRBJ2-3	TRBD2	TRBV6-1	ASSSSGGLYTDTQY